This record concerns one T cell receptor (beta chain) sequence. Many counts were recorded for this clonotype. The clone's antigen remains unknown. Nothing much larger sits one base from this clone, and base qualities are not available. The record originates from a study of T cells in Graves' hyperthyroidism and ophthalmopathy (dated by TCRdb to about 2019). Notes on the research overall: Peripheral blood was collected at initial diagnosis, before any treatment. TCR V-J signatures able to tell the groups apart were searched for in a discovery cohort of 90 to 100 patients, of whom 43 had Graves' ophthalmopathy and 57 had stable Graves' hyperthyroidism. Prospective prediction of ophthalmopathy was tested in an independent validation cohort of some 20 hyperthyroidism patients and some 17 patients who later progressed to ophthalmopathy. The approximately 100 discovery patients were divided at random into training and test sets in a 7:3 ratio. The study also compared thyroid tissue and blood T-cell repertoires from five or six Graves' hyperthyroidism patients. Once sampling was done, hyperthyroidism patients were given methimazole at a starting dose of 30 mg daily, whereas ophthalmopathy patients were given high-dose intravenous methylprednisolone. The paper reports TCR Vbeta CDR3 sequencing of approximately 130 peripheral blood samples: approximately 41 ophthalmopathy, under 85 hyperthyroidism and roughly 17 progressor patients.

At the junction V is shortened by 3 bases and J by 9 bases; bases outside the gene matches: 10. The CDR3, cysteine through phenylalanine, is 13 amino acids long. The entry retains the CDR3 DNA only, 39 bases that are in frame from base 1. The germline V gene encodes CDR1 GTSNPN and CDR2 SVGIG (reference sequence). Hyperthyroidism patients were newly diagnosed, with disease duration under 2 months, and aged 18 to 65 years. The study excluded patients with uncontrolled infections, other autoimmune diseases, pregnancy or lactation. Diagnoses were established on the basis of clinical symptoms, serum thyroxine and TRAb, thyroid ultrasound, and orbital computed tomography. Blood from progressor patients was drawn when they were first diagnosed with hyperthyroidism, before any ophthalmopathy symptoms appeared. PBMCs were separated from around 9.1 ml of fresh peripheral blood using Ficoll-Paque density gradient centrifugation. Patients classed as progressors first received a Graves' hyperthyroidism diagnosis and then went on to develop ophthalmopathy during follow-up. Total RNA was extracted with Trizol reagent, and quality was checked on an Agilent 2100 Bioanalyzer.

Broad study findings and their caveats: Ophthalmopathy was separated from stable hyperthyroidism by a 13 V-J signature model, with 85% to 90% sensitivity and about 81% specificity obtained in cross-validation and 80%/75% obtained in testing. In validation, progression to ophthalmopathy was predicted by the model with nearly 71% sensitivity and 72.22% specificity, a median of about 6 months before onset. No statistical method was used to set the sample size in advance, and investigators knew the group allocation. Most expanded thyroid clonotypes (frequency above 0.001) were also detected in blood, suggesting blood repertoires may reflect thyroid immune responses.

The TCR beta CDR3 regions were amplified from the RNA transcripts. A first-round RT-PCR of the TCR CDR3 used the HTBI primer set with the Qiagen OneStep RT-PCR kit. Libraries were constructed in a second round of multiplex PCR, after which size selection and purification were performed. Paired-end sequencing of the libraries was performed with 100 bp reads on an Illumina HiSeq2000. The source study handled its data this way. SOAPnuke was used to process the raw data, with reads discarded if the reads contained adapters or uncalled bases, had a mean Phred below 15, or lacked an exact constant-primer or identifier match. High-quality paired reads were merged with COPE v1.2.5, and unique nucleotide sequences were defined as clonotypes. MiTCR v1.1 was used to align clonotypes to the IMGT TRBV, TRBD and TRBJ reference segments. Analysis was restricted to V-J combinations with a frequency above 0.0001, which covered roughly 99% of repertoires. A TCS score was defined as the ratio between F50 (clonal expansion) and ExV (chaos), using BLOSUM62-based TCRdist between CDR3 peptides within each V-J. Welch's t-statistics and random forest reduced roughly 500 V-J features to fewer than 15, which were used in a naive Bayes classifier (R e1071). Clones were called with MiXCR by TCRdb after fastp trimmed the public reads at Q25, and only in-frame beta chains were retained. Every distinct CDR3 protein forms one entry, paired with its most common genes and DNA. V and J calls and clone size were set by TCRdb, not the authors. This sample gives about 360,000 distinct CDR3 sequences in total; approximately 13% of them show up just once. Around 20% of the sample belongs to the ten largest clones.

Sequencing was done on a sample of blood. The rearranged chain carries TRBV30 and TRBJ2-7; TRBD1 aligns with 8 central bases. This TCR was recovered from a man aged 25 to 40 with Graves' hyperthyroidism that later progressed to Graves' ophthalmopathy. This receptor carries the CDR3 CAWSAGTGLGQYF. Read as DNA, the sequence is TGTGCCTGGAGCGCGGGGACAGGACTGGGGCAGTACTTC.